Listed below are T cell receptor beta chains from one sample, sequenced in a study of T cells after somatic rescue of genetic block. Some clones are missing from TCRdb's copy, which holds only in-frame ones; the method was immunoSEQ multiplex PCR. The sample holds around 67,000 clones, just over 90% seen once. Sequenced material: peripheral blood mononuclear cells (PBMCs). These receptors were collected from a man in his thirties or forties. CDR3s include the opening cysteine and the closing phenylalanine or tryptophan. D genes are given only for firm matches. The size of a clone is reported for some rows only, either as once, few or many, or as a class for expanded clones.

v_call	j_call	clone_size	cdr3_length	d_call	cdr3_aa	cdr3_nt
TRBV2	TRBJ1-1	-	13	-	CASSEEGNTEAFF	TGTGCCAGCAGTGAAGAGGGAAACACTGAAGCTTTCTTT
TRBV19	TRBJ2-1	-	16	TRBD2	CASSTVGGLAATEQFF	TGTGCCAGTAGTACAGTCGGGGGACTAGCGGCTACTGAGCAGTTCTTC
TRBV21-1	TRBJ2-6	-	21	-	CASSKVKFPGTEFSGANVLTF	TGTGCCAGCAGCAAAGTCAAATTCCCAGGGACAGAGTTCTCTGGGGCCAACGTCCTGACTTTC
TRBV18	TRBJ1-4	-	15	TRBD1	CASSPLSDRGQKLFF	TGTGCCAGCTCACCACTATCGGACAGGGGGCAAAAACTGTTTTTT
TRBV19	TRBJ2-7	-	15	-	CASSIGWDGTYEQYF	TGTGCCAGTAGTATAGGGTGGGACGGGACCTACGAGCAGTACTTC
TRBV6-1	TRBJ2-1	-	15	TRBD2	CASSDQREVGNEQFF	TGTGCCAGCAGTGATCAGCGGGAGGTGGGCAATGAGCAGTTCTTC
TRBV6-5	TRBJ1-1	-	13	TRBD1	CASSQRTGIEAFF	TGTGCCAGCAGTCAACGGACAGGGATTGAAGCTTTCTTT
TRBV27	TRBJ2-4	-	16	-	CASSPATALAKNIQYF	TGTGCCAGCAGCCCAGCTACAGCCCTTGCCAAAAACATTCAGTACTTC
TRBV9	TRBJ2-5	-	16	-	CASSVAGVAGVETQYF	TGTGCCAGCAGCGTAGCGGGAGTAGCCGGCGTGGAGACCCAGTACTTC
TRBV12-1	TRBJ2-6	-	18	-	CASSTRLAGGPGANVLTF	TGTGCCAGCAGCACTCGACTAGCGGGGGGGCCTGGGGCCAACGTCCTGACTTTC
TRBV28	TRBJ2-7	few	12	-	CASSLGASEQYF	TGTGCCAGCAGTTTAGGGGCAAGCGAGCAGTACTTC